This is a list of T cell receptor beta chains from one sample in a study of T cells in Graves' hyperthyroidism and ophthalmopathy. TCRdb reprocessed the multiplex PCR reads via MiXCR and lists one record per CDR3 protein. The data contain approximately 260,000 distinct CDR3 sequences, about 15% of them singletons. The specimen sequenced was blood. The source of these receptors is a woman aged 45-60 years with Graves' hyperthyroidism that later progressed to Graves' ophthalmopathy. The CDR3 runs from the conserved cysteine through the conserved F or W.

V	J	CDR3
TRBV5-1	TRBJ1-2	CASSLAEDRGSYGYTF
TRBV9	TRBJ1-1	CASNRQGGNTEAFF
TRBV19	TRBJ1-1	CASSKIGREAFF
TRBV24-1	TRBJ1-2	CATSETGDYGYTF
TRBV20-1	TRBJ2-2	CSAIWGSRGTGELFF
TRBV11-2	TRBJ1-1	CASSFSTGRNTEAFF
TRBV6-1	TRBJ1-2	CASTRTGGMNYGYTF
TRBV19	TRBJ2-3	CASSIRATDTDTQYF
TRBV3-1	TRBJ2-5	CASSQEGLGTSRETQYF
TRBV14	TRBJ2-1	CASSPFPRQQQFF
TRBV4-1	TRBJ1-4	CASSPPGQIHEKLFF
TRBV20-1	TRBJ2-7	CSATRDSSYEQYF
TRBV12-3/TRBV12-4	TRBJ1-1	CASSGGGTEAFF
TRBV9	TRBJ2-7	CASSVGEGGGYEQYF
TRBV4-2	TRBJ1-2	CASSQHKGAELGYTF
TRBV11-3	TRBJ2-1	CASSHGQGIYNEQFF
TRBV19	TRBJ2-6	CASSIEGSGANVLTF